Listed below are T cell receptor beta chains from one sample, sequenced in a study of T cells in Graves' hyperthyroidism and ophthalmopathy. One entry per CDR3 protein, called by TCRdb with MiXCR from the multiplex PCR reads. Of roughly 500,000 distinct CDR3 sequences listed, 24% are singletons. The sample consisted of blood. All receptors come from a woman aged 30 to 39 with Graves' ophthalmopathy. Each CDR3 is given without its conserved first and last residue. Size tells how often a clone was seen (once, few, many) or the class of an expanded clone, and some rows leave it out.

size: few
V: TRBV6-1
J: TRBJ1-1
CDR3: ASSALNRGAAF

size: .
V: TRBV10-1
J: TRBJ2-7
CDR3: ASSPRDGESEQY

size: once
V: TRBV12-3/TRBV12-4
J: TRBJ1-6
CDR3: ASSLGDRDSPLH

size: many
V: TRBV6-1
J: TRBJ2-7
CDR3: ASSTTTGIAYEQY

size: .
V: TRBV28
J: TRBJ1-1
CDR3: ASSPYSVGKTEAF

size: .
V: TRBV19
J: TRBJ1-1
CDR3: ASRLNLRAF

size: once
V: TRBV6-1
J: TRBJ1-2
CDR3: AARVSQRVYGYT

size: .
V: TRBV6-5
J: TRBJ1-2
CDR3: ASSYSSFFGYT

size: few
V: TRBV7-9
J: TRBJ1-1
CDR3: ASSGGDRGAGAF

size: many
V: TRBV2
J: TRBJ1-2
CDR3: ASYRQGRNYGYT

size: .
V: TRBV29-1
J: TRBJ1-2
CDR3: SVEDVRGRLSGYT

size: few
V: TRBV6-1
J: TRBJ2-5
CDR3: ASWDSQGGEETQY

size: many
V: TRBV5-1
J: TRBJ1-2
CDR3: ASSLGPGQQGYGYT

size: many
V: TRBV18
J: TRBJ2-7
CDR3: ASSPPGTGIRYEQY

size: few
V: TRBV11-1
J: TRBJ2-7
CDR3: ASSPHRGGLRLYYEQY

size: .
V: TRBV7-8
J: TRBJ1-2
CDR3: ASSPTDKNYGYT

size: .
V: TRBV20-1
J: TRBJ2-7
CDR3: SAPPDSYEQY

size: .
V: TRBV10-2
J: TRBJ2-5
CDR3: ASTGPSGRGETQY

size: .
V: TRBV11-2
J: TRBJ2-7
CDR3: ASSYKDSWSGEQY

size: many
V: TRBV6-5
J: TRBJ2-7
CDR3: ASSYGGRTIPYEQY

size: many
V: TRBV12-3/TRBV12-4
J: TRBJ1-3
CDR3: ASSPNVQSRNTIY

size: few
V: TRBV6-1
J: TRBJ2-2
CDR3: ASSRDWINTGELF

size: few
V: TRBV19
J: TRBJ1-2
CDR3: ASSIPGQGLSGYT

size: many
V: TRBV7-2
J: TRBJ2-7
CDR3: ASSHRDSSYEQY

size: .
V: TRBV7-6
J: TRBJ2-7
CDR3: ASGRTVGGGMQY

size: .
V: TRBV10-2
J: TRBJ2-7
CDR3: ASSEPESPLGEQY

size: many
V: TRBV30
J: TRBJ1-2
CDR3: AWSTPLTIGYT

size: many
V: TRBV6-2/TRBV6-3
J: TRBJ2-5
CDR3: ASSPNRHKTQY

size: many
V: TRBV7-9
J: TRBJ2-5
CDR3: ASSLWDRELETQY

size: many
V: TRBV7-9
J: TRBJ1-1
CDR3: ASSPWGVTNTEAF

size: many
V: TRBV27
J: TRBJ1-1
CDR3: ASSPWTGILNTEAF

size: .
V: TRBV6-5
J: TRBJ1-5
CDR3: ASSYVRDSNQPQH

size: many
V: TRBV7-3
J: TRBJ2-2
CDR3: ASSSQGRELF

size: many
V: TRBV5-1
J: TRBJ2-5
CDR3: ASSLWFEEETQY

size: many
V: TRBV5-1
J: TRBJ1-5
CDR3: ASSLRDRGPYSNQPQH

size: .
V: TRBV9
J: TRBJ2-7
CDR3: ASSVDRAPYEQY

size: few
V: TRBV24-1
J: TRBJ2-2
CDR3: ATSDGTSGGFNTGELF

size: many
V: TRBV3-1
J: TRBJ2-5
CDR3: ASSQNRAQETQY

size: many
V: TRBV7-2
J: TRBJ2-7
CDR3: ASSPTPGGSYEQY

size: many
V: TRBV6-5
J: TRBJ1-3
CDR3: ASSLRPGAGNTIY

size: few
V: TRBV20-1
J: TRBJ2-5
CDR3: SALSNRGGRETQY

size: .
V: TRBV28
J: TRBJ1-2
CDR3: ASSFPNEYYGYT

size: many
V: TRBV20-1
J: TRBJ1-1
CDR3: SARNTAEAF

size: .
V: TRBV4-1
J: TRBJ1-1
CDR3: VSSHPSGGTEAF

size: many
V: TRBV6-2/TRBV6-3
J: TRBJ2-5
CDR3: ASSYGEGAWETQY

size: few
V: TRBV20-1
J: TRBJ2-7
CDR3: SARGGSDYEQY

size: few
V: TRBV18
J: TRBJ1-5
CDR3: ASSPEDSNQPQH

size: .
V: TRBV12-3/TRBV12-4
J: TRBJ2-7
CDR3: ASSFGPPEYYEQY

size: once
V: TRBV30
J: TRBJ1-2
CDR3: AWNPTRVNYGYT